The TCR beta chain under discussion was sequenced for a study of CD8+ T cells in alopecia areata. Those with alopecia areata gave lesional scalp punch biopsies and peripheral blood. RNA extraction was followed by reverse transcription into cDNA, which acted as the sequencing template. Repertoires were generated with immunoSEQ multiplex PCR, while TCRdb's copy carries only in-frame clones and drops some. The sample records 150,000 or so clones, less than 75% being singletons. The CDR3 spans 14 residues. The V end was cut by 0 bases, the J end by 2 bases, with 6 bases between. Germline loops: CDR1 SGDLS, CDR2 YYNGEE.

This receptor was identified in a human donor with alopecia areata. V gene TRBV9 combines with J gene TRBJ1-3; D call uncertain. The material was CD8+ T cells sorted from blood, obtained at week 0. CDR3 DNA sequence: TGTGCCAGCAGCGTAGGGGGAACTGGAAACACCATATATTTT. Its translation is CASSVGGTGNTIYF.